This TCR beta chain was sequenced for a study of cytomegalovirus exposure and HLA in healthy donors. Among the donors, all were healthy bone marrow donors. Study results and limitations: CMV serostatus was the sole immune exposure information available. Per a prior analysis, the majority of TCR beta V segments were productive roughly 87% or roughly 30% of the time. The analysis excluded some indistinguishable V segments, including TRBV6-2 and TRBV6-3.

The CDR3 covers 13 residues. The V gene lost 0 bases and the J gene lost 9 bases, with 9 bases spanning the gap. Per the germline V gene, CDR1 is SNHLY and CDR2 is FYNNEI. As for this clone: No antigen is known for it.

PCR used 60 Vbeta primers and 13 Jbeta primers. Clones were read by immunoSEQ multiplex PCR, and TCRdb kept only the in-frame ones, dropping some. The sample contains about 150,000 clones, around three quarters of which appear only once. The TCR originated in a woman aged 55-70 years in good health and CMV-seropositive. The chain combines TRBV2 with TRBJ2-1; D perhaps matches TRBD2 (5 bases). Source material: PBMCs. CDR3 coding DNA: TGTGCCAGCAGTGAAGCGCTGGAGGCTGAGCAGTTCTTC. Translated: CASSEALEAEQFF.